A single sample gave rise to the 9 T cell receptor beta chains below, sequenced in a study of cytomegalovirus exposure and HLA in healthy donors. The PCR ran on 60 Vbeta and 13 Jbeta primers. Sequenced by immunoSEQ multiplex PCR; TCRdb stores in-frame clones only, minus some. The repertoire holds around 150,000 clones, just over 75% seen once, with roughly 1% in the top ten. Sample: PBMCs. These receptors all stem from a woman aged 40 to 49 in good health and CMV-seronegative.

This clone was seen a single time. The genes are TRBV5-1 and TRBJ1-4; TRBD1 might be the D (6 bases). Trimming shortened V by 3 bases and J by 8 bases, and 14 bases separated the two germline ends. The CDR3 consists of 14 residues. Germline assignment: CDR1 SGHRS and CDR2 YFSETQ. CDR3 nucleotide sequence: TGCGCCAGCAGCTCACAGGGCCGGGTGGAAAAACTGTTTTTT. This sequence encodes CASSSQGRVEKLFF.

The chain couples TRBV11-3 to TRBJ2-1, with TRBD2 identical over 12 bases. J gave up 9 bases and V 6 bases, and 6 bases lay outside the gene matches. This CDR3 spans 14 amino acids. Germline assignment: CDR1 SGHNT and CDR2 YENEEA. CDR3 region: CASRETSGGREQFF. The CDR3 nucleotides are TGTGCCAGCAGGGAGACTAGCGGGGGCCGTGAGCAGTTCTTC.

This chain connects TRBV5-8 to TRBJ2-5; 9 bases are a match to TRBD2. The germline CDR1 and CDR2 sequences are SGHTS and YDEGEE. The junction had 6 bases not matched to a gene; V was cut back by 1 base and J by 2 bases. The CDR3 spans 16 residues. This CDR3 reads CASSLMGLAGQETQYF. DNA of the CDR3: TGTGCCAGCAGCTTGATGGGCCTAGCGGGGCAAGAGACCCAGTACTTC. The whole variable domain, remainder taken from reference TRBV5-8 and TRBJ2-5, is EAGVTQSPTHLIKTRGQQATLRCSPISGHTSVYWYQQALGLGLQFLLWYDEGEERNRGNFPPRFSGRQFPNYSSELNVNALELEDSALYLCASSLMGLAGQETQYFGPGTRLLVL.

The V call is TRBV2, the J call TRBJ2-7, with 7 nucleotides matching TRBD2. The germline CDR1 and CDR2 sequences are SNHLY and FYNNEI. V shed 4 bases and J 4 bases; nucleotides not matched to a gene: 10. The CDR3 contains 15 residues. The chain's CDR3 is CASSGGGGTKYEQYF. The DNA of the CDR3 is TGTGCCAGCAGTGGGGGGGGAGGGACGAAATACGAGCAGTACTTC.

This sequence joins TRBV28 and TRBJ1-1; D unresolved. V was shortened by 5 bases and J by 5 bases, with 12 bases between the two germline ends. Germline V gene sequence: CDR1 MDHEN, CDR2 SYDVKM. This CDR3 is 13 amino acids long. The CDR3 nucleotides are TGTGCCAGCAGTGACACGACAAGAACTGAAGCTTTCTTT. Protein: CASSDTTRTEAFF.

This clone was counted a few times. DNA of the CDR3: TGCGCCAGCAGCCTTCGGGCGAGGGCAGGGAACACTGAAGCTTTCTTT. It codes for CASSLRARAGNTEAFF. The rearrangement links TRBV5-1 to TRBJ1-1, with D hard to call. From germline, CDR1 is SGHRS and CDR2 YFSETQ. The length of the CDR3 is 16 residues. Trimming took off 4 bases at V and 1 base at J, with 17 bases between the two ends.

The V call is TRBV6-1, the J call TRBJ1-1, with 9 bases fitting TRBD1. Trimming took 6 bases from V and 5 from J; bases not matched to a gene: 7. CDR3 length equals 14 residues. Germline lookup yields CDR1 MNHNS and CDR2 SASEGT. CDR3 region: CASRLGTGITEAFF. The CDR3 DNA is TGTGCCAGCAGACTTGGGACAGGGATTACTGAAGCTTTCTTT.

V usage is TRBV6-5 and J usage is TRBJ1-2; TRBD1 is a possible D gene (5 bases). Trimming took off 5 bases at V and 13 bases at J, with 23 bases between the two ends. CDR1 is MNHEY, CDR2 SVGAGI, per germline. The CDR3 has 14 residues. The CDR3 loop is CASSPAYQPWGSTF. The CDR3, as DNA: TGTGCCAGCAGTCCTGCCTATCAACCGTGGGGCAGCACCTTC.

This clone was recorded only once. In DNA form, the CDR3 reads TGTGCCAGCAGTTACTCGGGAGTAATCCCTGCCGAGCAGTACTTC. Protein product: CASSYSGVIPAEQYF. The chain couples TRBV6-5 to TRBJ2-7, with D possibly matching TRBD2 (5 bases). CDR3 length: 15 residues. The V and J ends lost 0 bases and 6 bases respectively, with 15 bases between them. Germline CDR1 reads MNHEY; CDR2 reads SVGAGI.